This T cell receptor (beta chain) was retrieved from a study of T cells after yellow fever vaccination. General study findings and limits: CD4 and CD8 compartments shared a small share of clonotypes. Most primary-vaccination clones recurred post-booster (nearly 98% CD4, over 70% CD8).

The CDR3 consists of 16 residues. Losses at the gene ends were 3 bases for V and 5 bases for J; bases not matched to a gene: 10. Germline V gives CDR1 SGHRS, CDR2 YFSETQ. TCRdb processed the 5' RACE reads anew with MiXCR; each CDR3 protein has one entry. The data hold approximately 350,000 distinct CDR3 sequences, with approximately 10% observed a single time. This clonotype appeared a few times. Its target is unknown. The chain couples TRBV5-1 to TRBJ2-5, with 10 positions matching TRBD2. The receptor was isolated from a young man who received the YFV17D yellow fever vaccine. The sequences come from PBMCs, collected on the day of the first yellow fever vaccination. The CDR3 spells CASSSDMSGGAETQYF. Written as DNA, the CDR3 is TGCGCCAGCAGCTCAGACATGAGCGGGGGGGCCGAGACCCAGTACTTC.